The rows below give T cell receptor beta chains drawn from one sample of a study of cytomegalovirus exposure and HLA in healthy donors. TCRdb's copy holds only in-frame clones and misses some; the assay was immunoSEQ multiplex PCR. The sample has 100,000 to 150,000 clones, roughly 82% seen once. The sequencing sample was made of PBMCs. The source of these receptors is a man aged 45 to 65 in good health and CMV-seronegative. CDR3s include the opening cysteine and the closing phenylalanine or tryptophan. D genes are given only for firm matches. Size tells how often a clone was seen (once, few, many) or the class of an expanded clone, and some rows leave it out.

clone_size,v_call,d_call,j_call,cdr3_nt,cdr3_aa
-,TRBV5-6,-,TRBJ2-3,TGTGCCAGCAGCTTTCCCAATCCCGACAGATTTTCCACAGATACGCAGTATTTT,CASSFPNPDRFSTDTQYF
-,TRBV11-2,TRBD1,TRBJ1-5,TGTGCCAGCAGCTCGACCGGCAAGGACAGGGGATTTAGCAATCAGCCCCAGCATTTT,CASSSTGKDRGFSNQPQHF
-,TRBV9,-,TRBJ1-1,TGTGCCAGCAGCCTCGGGAGTAACACTGAAGCTTTCTTT,CASSLGSNTEAFF
-,TRBV18,-,TRBJ2-5,TGTGCCAGCTCAAGGAGACACCAAGAGACCCAGTACTTC,CASSRRHQETQYF
-,TRBV29-1,TRBD1,TRBJ1-2,TGCAGCGTCCGGGGACAGGGATATGGCTACACCTTC,CSVRGQGYGYTF
few,TRBV19,TRBD2,TRBJ2-2,TGTGCCAGTACTCCAAGCGGGGGGGCCTTCGGGGAGCTGTTTTTT,CASTPSGGAFGELFF
-,TRBV7-2,TRBD1,TRBJ2-5,TGTGCCAGCAGCCTTGACAGGGGGCGCGGAAAGACCCAGTACTTC,CASSLDRGRGKTQYF
-,TRBV19,TRBD1,TRBJ2-5,TGTGCCAGTAGTTTCAGACAGGGGGAAGAGACCCAGTACTTC,CASSFRQGEETQYF
-,TRBV7-9,-,TRBJ1-2,TGTGCCAGCAGCTTAACATCAACCGAAGCTAACTATGGCTACACCTTC,CASSLTSTEANYGYTF
-,TRBV19,-,TRBJ1-5,TGTGCCAGTAGCCAAACGCTGGGTGGGGGACATTACCATTTT,CASSQTLGGGHYHF
-,TRBV28,TRBD1,TRBJ2-1,TGTGCCAGCAATAACAGGGGGGAGCAGTTCTTC,CASNNRGEQFF